This entry features one T cell receptor beta chain sequence. This record belongs to a study of blood T cell repertoires in COVID-19. Study context: The United States, Italy and Spain provided the acute and convalescent COVID-19 samples. T cells, B-cell-depleted T cells, or PBMCs provided the cDNA or gDNA that served as material.

Authors' methods: Researchers report that nucleated cell counts were estimated from reference gene primer amplification. The protocol was immunoSEQ multiplex PCR, while the TCRdb copy is restricted to in-frame clones and leaves out a portion. The DNA gave D and trimming, while V, J and clone size come from that table. Among over 85,000 clones listed, 80% to 95% were seen once. The V gene end was trimmed by 3 bases and the J gene end by 6 bases; junction bases not matched to a gene: 4. The CDR3 runs to 15 residues. Germline values: CDR1 ENHRY, CDR2 SYGVKD. The V call is TRBV10-3, the J call TRBJ1-5; 11 nucleotides align to TRBD1. The receptor was isolated from a human donor with active COVID-19. The donor label of this sample is uncertain. The sequenced sample consisted of peripheral blood. This chain's CDR3 is CAISDRGTGGQPQHF. CDR3 nucleotide sequence: TGTGCCATCAGTGATAGAGGGACAGGGGGTCAGCCCCAGCATTTT.